This T cell receptor (beta chain) was identified during a study of tumor-infiltrating lymphocytes in oesophageal squamous cell carcinoma. TCRdb processed the PCR reads anew with MiXCR; each CDR3 protein has one entry. The table has about 21,000 distinct CDR3 sequences, around two fifths seen once. The sequencing sample was made of esophageal tumor tissue. This TCR was recovered from a male donor with esophageal squamous cell carcinoma.

CDR3 region: CATSDPSGSYNEQYF. The CDR3 DNA sequence: TGTGCCACCAGTGATCCTAGCGGCTCCTACAATGAGCAGTACTTC. This rearrangement joins TRBV24-1 to TRBJ2-1, with TRBD2 matching 7 bases. Near its end, the DNA agrees better with TRBJ2-7, so the J call may be wrong. Germline V gene lookup returns CDR1 KGHDR and CDR2 SFDVKD. The CDR3 is 15 residues long.